One sample yielded the 21 T cell receptor beta chains listed below, sequenced in a study of blood T cell repertoires in COVID-19. Using immunoSEQ multiplex PCR, the repertoire was profiled, and TCRdb retains in-frame clones only, with some absent. The sample includes approximately 70,000 clones, 91% of them seen just once. The specimen was peripheral blood. The receptors here all came from an older woman with active COVID-19.

V and J are TRBV3-1 (or the pseudogene TRBV3-2) and TRBJ1-5, with D maybe TRBD1 (6 bases). V was cut by 4 bases and J by 3 bases, with 13 bases left in between. This CDR3 is built from 15 residues. Germline V gene data show CDR1 as LGHDT and CDR2 as YNNKEL (reference sequence). CDR3 nucleotides: TGTGCCAGCAGCCTCCTCCGACAGGTCAATCAGCCCCAGCATTTT. Amino acid sequence: CASSLLRQVNQPQHF.

V gene TRBV5-1 combines with J gene TRBJ2-5; no reliable D call. V lost 4 bases to trimming and J lost 1 base, with 5 bases between them. Germline V gene sequence: CDR1 SGHRS, CDR2 YFSETQ. The CDR3 consists of 12 residues. CDR3 in DNA: TGCGCCAGCAGCCCCCTCCAAGAGACCCAGTACTTC. Its protein is CASSPLQETQYF.

This clone is a singleton in its sample. This chain uses TRBV7-9 with TRBJ2-2; 12 bases align to TRBD2. Per germline, CDR1 SEHNR and CDR2 FQNEAQ (reference sequence). The junction had 5 bases not matched to a gene; V was cut back by 4 bases and J by 8 bases. The CDR3 consists of 15 residues. The DNA for the CDR3 is TGTGCCAGCAGCTCCCGGACTAGCGGGGATGGGGAGCTGTTTTTT. Translation: CASSSRTSGDGELFF.

The chain carries TRBV28 and TRBJ2-7; 7 bases are a match to TRBD1. With V trimmed by 6 bases and J by 0 bases, 5 bases remained unmatched. The CDR3 length is 14 residues. CDR1 MDHEN and CDR2 SYDVKM come from the germline V gene. CDR3 coding DNA: TGTGCCAGCAGAACTACAGGGGTCTCCTACGAGCAGTACTTC. It encodes CASRTTGVSYEQYF.

This chain links TRBV27 with TRBJ1-6, with D tentatively TRBD1 (5 bases). Germline values: CDR1 MNHEY, CDR2 SMNVEV (reference sequence). The CDR3 has 13 amino acids. Trimming shortened V by 5 bases and J by 10 bases, and 12 bases separated the two germline ends. CDR3 region: CASSITTGSPLHF. In DNA, the CDR3 is TGTGCCAGCAGTATCACTACAGGATCACCCCTCCACTTT.

The rearrangement uses TRBV24-1 and TRBJ2-5; tentatively, D is TRBD1 (6 bases). CDR1 is KGHDR and CDR2 is SFDVKD in the germline V gene. V lost 10 bases and J 0 bases, leaving 8 bases between the germline ends. This CDR3 has 12 residues. In DNA, the CDR3 is TGTGCCACTTCAGGGGACCAAGAGACCCAGTACTTC. As protein: CATSGDQETQYF.

The chain's CDR3 is CASSLGTGGLDEQFF. The CDR3 DNA reads as TGTGCCAGCAGCCTCGGGACAGGGGGCTTGGATGAGCAGTTCTTC. V gene TRBV4-2 combines with J gene TRBJ2-1, with 12 bases lining up with TRBD1. CDR1 and CDR2 from the germline V gene are LGHNA and YNFKEQ. Trimming removed 4 bases from V and 8 bases from J; junction bases left unmatched: 6. The CDR3 extends over 15 amino acids.

This clone was counted once. V is TRBV18 and J is TRBJ1-2; D is perhaps TRBD1 (6 bases). V was cut by 0 bases and J by 4 bases, with 12 bases left in between. Germline V CDR1 and CDR2: KGHSH, LQKENI. CDR3 length: 15 residues. CDR3 loop: CASSPPERQAYGYTF. The CDR3, as DNA: TGTGCCAGCTCACCACCGGAGAGACAGGCCTATGGCTACACCTTC.

The chain joins TRBV10-3 to TRBJ1-2; D uncertain. The V end lost 2 bases, the J end lost 8 bases, and 9 bases lay between the germline ends. Germline CDR1 is ENHRY and CDR2 is SYGVKD. CDR3 length: 12 amino acids. CDR3 nucleotides: TGTGCCATCAGTGAGCGAGGGTTCGGCTACACCTTC. It is translated as CAISERGFGYTF.

The chain uses TRBV30 and TRBJ2-5; no firm D call. Germline V lookup: CDR1 GTSNPN, CDR2 SVGIG (reference sequence). The CDR3 contains 13 residues. The V end was cut by 3 bases, the J end by 2 bases, with 10 bases between. The DNA of the CDR3 is TGTGCCTGGAGCCAACGGTTACAAGAGACCCAGTACTTC. It codes for CAWSQRLQETQYF.

This clone has a handful of counts. The chain uses TRBV7-9 and TRBJ1-3; the D is unclear. The V end lost 1 base, the J end lost 0 bases, and 16 bases lay between the germline ends. Germline CDR1 is SEHNR and CDR2 is FQNEAQ (reference sequence). This CDR3 has 18 amino acids. The DNA of the CDR3 is TGTGCCAGCAGCTTAGTCGGGTCGGCCCTCGTCTCTGGAAACACCATATATTTT. Encoded protein: CASSLVGSALVSGNTIYF.

This chain joins TRBV11-2 and TRBJ1-2; D is ambiguous. There are 15 residues in the CDR3. Between the trimmed V and J ends, which lost 1 base and 12 bases, there was a span of 21 bases. Looked up from germline, CDR1 is SGHAT and CDR2 is FQNNGV. This chain's CDR3 is CASSLVRPPSTRDTF. CDR3 sequence (DNA): TGTGCCAGCAGCTTAGTACGGCCACCTTCCACGAGGGACACCTTC.

The chain employs TRBV3-1 (or the pseudogene TRBV3-2) and TRBJ2-3; no reliable D call. The V gene lost 1 base and the J gene lost 7 bases, with 6 bases spanning the gap. Germline V CDR1 and CDR2: LGHDT, YNNKEL (reference sequence). The CDR3 has 12 amino acids. CDR3 amino acids: CASSQGGNTQYF. CDR3 sequence (DNA): TGTGCCAGCAGCCAAGGCGGCAATACGCAGTATTTT.

The chain carries TRBV28 and TRBJ2-1, with TRBD1 matching over 10 bases. This CDR3 region has 16 residues. After removal of 5 bases from V and 7 bases from J, the junction contained 11 bases not matched to a gene. The germline V gene encodes CDR1 MDHEN and CDR2 SYDVKM. DNA for the CDR3: TGTGCCAGCAGTCCCCAGACAGGGGGCGCCTTGAATGAGCAGTTCTTC. Translation: CASSPQTGGALNEQFF.

The V call is TRBV5-6, the J call TRBJ1-4; TRBD1 matches 7 bases. Germline lookup yields CDR1 SGHDT and CDR2 YYEEEE. This CDR3 comprises 15 residues. The V segment lost 0 bases and the J segment 8 bases; nucleotides outside the gene matches: 7. CDR3 nucleotides: TGTGCCAGCAGCTTGGTCGGGCAGGGGGGAGAAAAACTGTTTTTT. This codes for CASSLVGQGGEKLFF.

Written as DNA, the CDR3 is TGTGCCAGCAGCTTCGGCGGGAGAGGGGCGGATACGCAGTATTTT. It specifies CASSFGGRGADTQYF. The rearrangement uses TRBV5-4 and TRBJ2-3, with TRBD2 matching over 7 bases. Germline-derived CDR1 and CDR2 are SGHNT and YYREEE (reference sequence). The CDR3 is made up of 15 amino acids. The junction had 9 bases not matched to a gene; V was cut back by 2 bases and J by 6 bases.

The CDR3 bases are TGTGCCACCAGCAGAGATCAGGGACTAGCGGGGTACGAGCAGTACTTC. Translated: CATSRDQGLAGYEQYF. The chain employs TRBV15 and TRBJ2-7; 13 bases map to TRBD2. Germline values: CDR1 LNHNV, CDR2 YYDKDF (reference sequence). J gave up 4 bases and V 0 bases, and 3 bases lay outside the gene matches. This CDR3 region has 16 residues.

The V call is TRBV23-1, the J call TRBJ2-1; a possible D gene is TRBD1 (5 bases). TRBV23-1 is annotated as an ORF whose role is uncertain. V was pared by 2 bases and J by 0 bases, with 20 bases between. The length of the CDR3 is 19 residues. The CDR3 here is CASSQPPHTGHNSYNEQFF. The CDR3 nucleotides are TGCGCCAGCAGTCAACCTCCACACACCGGACACAACTCCTACAATGAGCAGTTCTTC.

V is TRBV7-9 and J is TRBJ2-6, with TRBD2 as a possible D gene (5 bases). Germline-derived CDR1 and CDR2 are SEHNR and FQNEAQ (reference sequence). The CDR3 sequence is 14 residues long. Trimming stripped 5 bases from V and 0 bases from J, with 5 bases between. CDR3 region: CASSEGSGANVLTF. CDR3 in DNA: TGTGCCAGCAGCGAGGGCTCTGGGGCCAACGTCCTGACTTTC.

The V gene is TRBV7-2, the J gene TRBJ2-5; TRBD2 matches at 11 bases. This CDR3 spans 16 amino acids. Unmatched junction bases numbered 9, after V lost 5 bases and J lost 4 bases. CDR1 and CDR2 (germline): SGHTA, FQGNSA. The CDR3 DNA reads TGTGCCAGCAGCCGCGGGACTAGCGGAAGATCAGAGACCCAGTACTTC. Its protein is CASSRGTSGRSETQYF. Filled out from reference TRBV7-2 and TRBJ2-5, the complete variable domain reads GAGVSQSPSNKVTEKGKDVELRCDPISGHTALYWYRQSLGQGLEFLIYFQGNSAPDKSGLPSDRFSAERTGGSVSTLTIQRTQQEDSAVYLCASSRGTSGRSETQYFGPGTRLLVL.

The V call is TRBV5-6, the J call TRBJ2-1; TRBD2 matches at 12 bases. Germline V gene lookup returns CDR1 SGHDT and CDR2 YYEEEE. The CDR3 spans 16 residues. V lost 2 bases and J lost 8; bases outside the gene matches: 8. Written as DNA, the CDR3 is TGTGCCAGCAGCTTTAGGCTAGCGGGAGGGCCAGATGAGCAGTTCTTC. Translating gives CASSFRLAGGPDEQFF. The complete variable domain, with remaining parts taken from reference TRBV5-6 and TRBJ2-1, reads DAGVTQSPTHLIKTRGQQVTLRCSPKSGHDTVSWYQQALGQGPQFIFQYYEEEERQRGNFPDRFSGHQFPNYSSELNVNALLLGDSALYLCASSFRLAGGPDEQFFGPGTRLTVL.